Below, 5 T cell receptor beta chains from the same sample are listed, as sequenced in a study of control samples from healthy donors and cancer patients. The method was immunoSEQ multiplex PCR; TCRdb's version includes in-frame clones alone and lacks a portion of them. The table shows around 82,000 clones, with approximately 89% occurring only once. Sequenced material: blood. All receptors derive from a man aged 45-65 years in good health.

The gene calls are TRBV7-2 and TRBJ1-2; maybe TRBD1 (5 bases). V lost 7 bases and J 3 bases, leaving 12 bases between the germline ends. CDR1 is SGHTA, CDR2 FQGNSA, per germline. The CDR3 is 13 amino acids. The CDR3 DNA reads as TGTGCCAGCACCCGGGACGGATACTATGGCTACACCTTC. This sequence encodes CASTRDGYYGYTF.

CDR3 residues: CASTIGGAGELFF. As DNA, the CDR3 is TGTGCCAGCACCATAGGAGGGGCCGGGGAGCTGTTTTTT. The chain recombines TRBV6-5 with TRBJ2-2, with a weak D call TRBD2 (6 bases). Germline lookup yields CDR1 MNHEY and CDR2 SVGAGI. The CDR3 is 13 residues long. With 7 bases removed from V and 6 bases from J, the gap between germline ends came to 12 bases.

The V gene is TRBV5-1, the J gene TRBJ1-6, with D unclear. The V gene's germline CDR1 is SGHRS and CDR2 YFSETQ. The V gene lost 0 bases and the J gene lost 5 bases, with 6 bases spanning the gap. The CDR3 loop spans 14 amino acids. The CDR3 reads CASSLESNNSPLHF. CDR3 nucleotides: TGCGCCAGCAGCTTGGAAAGTAATAATTCACCCCTCCACTTT. The full variable domain, completed using reference TRBV5-1 and TRBJ1-6, is KAGVTQTPRYLIKTRGQQVTLSCSPISGHRSVSWYQQTPGQGLQFLFEYFSETQRNKGNFPGRFSGRQFSNSRSEMNVSTLELGDSALYLCASSLESNNSPLHFGNGTRLTVT.

The rearrangement links TRBV6-1 to TRBJ2-7, with D hard to call. Germline loops: CDR1 MNHNS, CDR2 SASEGT. Trimming shortened V by 2 bases and J by 3 bases, and 2 bases separated the two germline ends. The CDR3 is made up of 11 amino acids. CDR3 nucleotides: TGTGCCAGCAGTGAAAACTACGAGCAGTACTTC. Encoded protein: CASSENYEQYF.

The gene calls are TRBV9 and TRBJ1-6; D might be TRBD1 (5 bases). V was pared by 4 bases and J by 7 bases, with 12 bases between. Per the germline V gene, CDR1 is SGDLS and CDR2 is YYNGEE. The CDR3 length is 14 residues. This chain's CDR3 is CASSSTGPNSPLHF. The CDR3, as DNA: TGTGCCAGCAGCTCTACGGGACCGAATTCACCCCTCCACTTT. Variable domain in full (rest from reference TRBV9 and TRBJ1-6): DSGVTQTPKHLITATGQRVTLRCSPRSGDLSVYWYQQSLDQGLQFLIQYYNGEERAKGNILERFSAQQFPDLHSELNLSSLELGDSALYFCASSSTGPNSPLHFGNGTRLTVT.